This T cell receptor (beta chain) was recorded in a study of response to subunit inactivated influenza vaccine (dated 2018 in TCRdb). In the study overall: Deep quantitative T cell receptor repertoire profiling was used in the study to track responses to a trivalent subunit inactivated influenza vaccine. Overall study outcomes, separate from this receptor: According to the authors, only a limited number of new T cells may be recruited by each seasonal influenza vaccination.

This clonotype was picked up a small number of times. Its antigen is unknown. The input lacks base qualities; no much larger clone sits a single base away. The library was made by RT-PCR. Sequencing relied on an Illumina HiSeq 2500. The public reads were run again by TCRdb, first through fastp at Q25 and then through MiXCR, and only productive beta chains were kept. Rows with a matching CDR3 protein are joined into one entry that keeps the most common DNA and genes. Recorded for this sample are over 750,000 distinct CDR3 sequences; around 20% of them occurred a single time. Around 9.6% of the sample belongs to the ten largest clones. The origin of this receptor is a man aged 45 to 65 who received an inactivated influenza vaccine. Donor details come from another sample of the same person, matched by shared clones. The sample in question was PBMCs from blood, obtained about 5 days after vaccination.

CDR3 protein: CASSTRTSRDPHEQFF. The bases read TGTGCCAGCAGTACCCGGACTAGCAGGGACCCCCATGAGCAGTTCTTC. Recombination joined TRBV6-2 or TRBV6-3 with TRBJ2-1, with 8 bases in between that match TRBD2. From V the trimming removes 5 bases and from J it removes 8 bases, while the gene matches leave 14 bases of the junction unaccounted for. Based on the germline V gene, the CDR1 and CDR2 sequences are MNHEY and SVGEGT. The CDR3 covers 16 residues, taking in both the cysteine and the phenylalanine. Only CDR3 DNA remains: 48 bases, in frame from the first base.